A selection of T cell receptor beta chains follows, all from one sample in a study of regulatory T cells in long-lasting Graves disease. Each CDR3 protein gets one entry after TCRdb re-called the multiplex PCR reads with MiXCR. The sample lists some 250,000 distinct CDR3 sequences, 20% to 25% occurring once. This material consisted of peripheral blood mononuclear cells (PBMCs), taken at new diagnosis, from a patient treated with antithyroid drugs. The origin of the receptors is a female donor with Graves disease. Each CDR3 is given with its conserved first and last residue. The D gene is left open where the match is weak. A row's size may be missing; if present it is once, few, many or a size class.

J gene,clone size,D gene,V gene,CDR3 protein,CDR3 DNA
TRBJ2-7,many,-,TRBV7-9,CASSEAGVGEQYF,TGTGCCAGCAGCGAGGCAGGTGTTGGGGAGCAGTACTTC
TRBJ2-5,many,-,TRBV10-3,CAISLQEQETQYF,TGTGCCATCAGTCTCCAGGAACAAGAGACCCAGTACTTC
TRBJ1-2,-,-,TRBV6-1,CASKAGRYGYTF,TGTGCCAGTAAAGCGGGGCGCTATGGCTACACCTTC
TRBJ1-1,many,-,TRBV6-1,CASSGQATEAFF,TGTGCCAGCAGTGGACAGGCCACTGAAGCTTTCTTT
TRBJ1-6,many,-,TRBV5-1,CASSGQNSPLHF,TGCGCCAGCAGTGGTCAGAATTCACCCCTCCACTTT
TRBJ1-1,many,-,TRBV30,CAWPGLGQEAFF,TGTGCCTGGCCTGGGTTAGGACAGGAAGCTTTCTTT
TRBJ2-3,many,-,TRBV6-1,CASTSRAGDTQYF,TGTGCCAGCACCTCACGGGCTGGGGATACGCAGTATTTT
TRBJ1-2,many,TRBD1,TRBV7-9,CAAGGTGIYGYTF,TGTGCCGCGGGCGGGACAGGGATCTATGGCTACACCTTC
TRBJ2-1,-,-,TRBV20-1,CSARVPNNGQFF,TGCAGTGCTAGAGTTCCGAACAATGGGCAGTTCTTC
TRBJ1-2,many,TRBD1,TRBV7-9,CASTPGTGLIGGYTF,TGTGCCAGCACCCCCGGGACAGGGCTCATCGGAGGCTACACCTTC
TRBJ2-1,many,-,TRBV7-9,CASSETGGSDEQFF,TGTGCCAGCAGCGAGACGGGCGGATCGGATGAGCAGTTCTTC
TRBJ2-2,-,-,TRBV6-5,CASSYSYGTGELFF,TGTGCCAGCAGTTACTCGTACGGGACCGGGGAGCTGTTTTTT
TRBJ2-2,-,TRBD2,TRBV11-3,CASSDIAGPPGELFF,TGTGCCAGCAGCGACATAGCGGGGCCCCCCGGGGAGCTGTTTTTT
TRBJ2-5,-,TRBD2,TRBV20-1,CSASGTSGRAEETQYF,TGCAGTGCTAGTGGGACTAGCGGGAGGGCCGAGGAGACCCAGTACTTC
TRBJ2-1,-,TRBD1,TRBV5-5,CASSNGQGSNEQFF,TGTGCCAGCAGCAACGGACAGGGTAGCAATGAGCAGTTCTTC
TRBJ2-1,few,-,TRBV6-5,CASSYSSRGADNEQFF,TGTGCCAGCAGTTACTCGAGCCGGGGGGCTGACAATGAGCAGTTCTTC
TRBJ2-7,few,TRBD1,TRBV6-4,CASAPGQGSYEQYF,TGTGCCAGCGCCCCCGGACAGGGTTCCTACGAGCAGTACTTC
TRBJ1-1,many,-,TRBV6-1,CASVGGTEAFF,TGTGCCAGCGTGGGGGGTACTGAAGCTTTCTTT
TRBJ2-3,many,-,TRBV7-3,CASSLGTGRHTDTQYF,TGTGCCAGCAGCTTAGGTACAGGGCGGCACACAGATACGCAGTATTTT
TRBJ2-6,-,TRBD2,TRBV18,CASSPPGGALASGANVLTF,TGTGCCAGCTCACCCCCGGGGGGGGCCTTAGCCTCTGGGGCCAACGTCCTGACTTTC
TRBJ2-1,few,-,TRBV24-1,CATSGGRKKKGEQFF,TGTGCCACCAGTGGGGGACGCAAGAAGAAAGGTGAGCAGTTCTTC
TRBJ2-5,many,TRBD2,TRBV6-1,CASSETTGGQETQYF,TGTGCCAGCAGTGAAACGACGGGAGGGCAAGAGACCCAGTACTTC
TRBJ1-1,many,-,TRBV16,CASSRRSGGTTEAFF,TGTGCCAGCAGCAGAAGGAGCGGGGGGACAACTGAAGCTTTCTTT
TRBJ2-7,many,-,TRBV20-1,CSARFPGTSSYEQYF,TGCAGTGCTAGATTCCCTGGCACGAGCTCCTACGAGCAGTACTTC
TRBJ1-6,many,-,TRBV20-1,CSARPYNSPLHF,TGCAGTGCTAGACCTTATAATTCACCCCTCCACTTT
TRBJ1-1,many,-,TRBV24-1,CATSDSDTEAFF,TGTGCCACCAGTGATTCGGATACTGAAGCTTTCTTT
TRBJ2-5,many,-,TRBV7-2,CASSQGYQETQYF,TGTGCCAGCAGCCAGGGCTACCAAGAGACCCAGTACTTC
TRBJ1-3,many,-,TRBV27,CASSPQVRGNTIYF,TGTGCCAGCAGCCCCCAAGTTCGCGGAAACACCATATATTTT
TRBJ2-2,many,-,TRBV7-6,CASSLDRVGGELFF,TGTGCCAGCAGCTTAGACAGGGTTGGAGGGGAGCTGTTTTTT
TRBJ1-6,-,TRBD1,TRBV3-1,CASSQDHGTGVSPLHF,TGTGCCAGCAGCCAAGATCATGGGACAGGGGTCTCACCCCTCCACTTT
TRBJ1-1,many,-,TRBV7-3,CASSLAAYNTEAFF,TGTGCCAGCAGCTTAGCAGCCTATAACACTGAAGCTTTCTTT
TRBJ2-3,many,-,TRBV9,CASSPELGATDTQYF,TGTGCCAGCAGCCCGGAGTTGGGGGCCACAGATACGCAGTATTTT
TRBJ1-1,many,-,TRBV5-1,CASSPDTSNTEAFF,TGCGCCAGCAGCCCTGACACCTCGAACACTGAAGCTTTCTTT
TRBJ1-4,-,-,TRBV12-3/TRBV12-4,CASSTGEKLFF,TGTGCCAGCAGTACAGGTGAAAAACTGTTTTTT
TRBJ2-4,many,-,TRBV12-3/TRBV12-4,CASSPGGNIQYF,TGTGCCAGCAGCCCCGGCGGGAACATTCAGTACTTC
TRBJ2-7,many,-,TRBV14,CASSQDRRGLISYEQYF,TGTGCCAGCAGCCAAGATCGAAGGGGCCTGATCTCCTACGAGCAGTACTTC
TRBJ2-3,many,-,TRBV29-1,CSVLAPTPTDTQYF,TGCAGCGTTTTAGCCCCGACCCCCACAGATACGCAGTATTTT
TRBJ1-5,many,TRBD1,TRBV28,CASSLSLTGTSNQPQHF,TGTGCCAGCAGTTTATCCCTGACAGGGACGAGCAATCAGCCCCAGCATTTT
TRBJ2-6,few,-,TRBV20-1,CSAKGRGLSGANVLTF,TGCAGTGCCAAAGGGCGCGGACTTTCTGGGGCCAACGTCCTGACTTTC
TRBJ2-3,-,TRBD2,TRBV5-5,CASSFLPSGSTDTQYF,TGTGCCAGCAGCTTCCTGCCTAGCGGTAGCACAGATACGCAGTATTTT
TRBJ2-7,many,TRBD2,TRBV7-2,CASSLTSGRHYEQYF,TGTGCCAGCAGCTTAACTAGCGGGAGGCACTACGAGCAGTACTTC
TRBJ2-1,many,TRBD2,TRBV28,CASSSGGGYNEQFF,TGTGCCAGCAGTTCGGGGGGGGGGTACAATGAGCAGTTCTTC
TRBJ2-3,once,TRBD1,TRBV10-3,CAISGQGNTDTQYF,TGTGCCATCAGTGGACAGGGGAACACAGATACGCAGTATTTT
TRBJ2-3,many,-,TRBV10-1,CASSEQLGADTQYF,TGCGCCAGCAGTGAACAATTGGGCGCAGATACGCAGTATTTT
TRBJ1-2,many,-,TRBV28,CASSFLQGAYGYTF,TGTGCCAGCAGTTTCCTCCAGGGAGCCTATGGCTACACCTTC
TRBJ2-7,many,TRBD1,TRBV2,CASRVGTGRAKEQYF,TGTGCCAGCAGGGTCGGGACAGGGCGTGCTAAGGAGCAGTACTTC
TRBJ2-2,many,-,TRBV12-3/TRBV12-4,CASSQDTNYRPSTGELFF,TGTGCCAGCAGTCAGGACACGAACTACCGCCCAAGCACCGGGGAGCTGTTTTTT
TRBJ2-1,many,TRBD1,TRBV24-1,CATSDLQTDRAEQFF,TGTGCCACCAGTGATTTGCAAACGGACAGGGCTGAGCAGTTCTTC